This record concerns one T cell receptor beta chain sequence. Its antigen remains unidentified. The input lacks base qualities; no much larger clone sits a single base away. Synthesis of TCR cDNA relied on 5'RACE template switching, a step that introduced a universal primer site along with unique molecular identifiers. Priming for cDNA synthesis came from both the TCR alpha and TCR beta constant segments. Libraries were amplified in two PCR steps, with sample barcodes and sequencing adapters added in the second step. Sequencing of libraries was performed on Illumina HiSeq 2500 (2x100 bp) or NovaSeq (2x150 bp). Per the original workflow: Reads were demultiplexed and collapsed into UMI consensus sequences with MIGEC, and V(D)J alignment was performed with MiXCR. Clonotypes responding to the vaccine were identified with edgeR on replicate PBMC samples, with the criteria of FDR below 0.01 and a log2 fold change above 5 up to day 15. Bulk clonotypes were assigned CD4 or CD8 identity according to which sequenced CD4 or CD8 repertoire held them at higher abundance. TCRdb itself trimmed the public reads at Q25 with fastp, ran MiXCR and retained productive beta chains. CDR3 protein duplicates are merged, each entry listing the most common genes and DNA. Here the V and J calls rest on TCRdb's processing, not on the authors' analysis. The table for this sample lists more than 350,000 distinct CDR3 sequences; roughly 12% of them were counted only once. Less than 20% of the sample lies in the top ten.

The data are from a study of T cells after yellow fever vaccination (dated by TCRdb to the late 2010s). With regard to the full study: Libraries from fractions with low cell numbers were prepared with the SMART-Seq v4 Ultra Low Input RNA kit. Blood was collected at multiple timepoints before and after primary and secondary immunization, and bulk PBMC replicates and cell subsets were isolated. Two healthy male donors made up the cohort, one aged 18 to 30 years and the other aged 30 to 40 years. Bulk TCR alpha and beta repertoires were sequenced longitudinally to track T-cell clones before and after primary and booster YFV17D yellow fever vaccination. Results the study describes overall, beyond this receptor: Only a couple of donors were included in the study, so the extent to which the findings can be generalized is limited. Most clones expanded after primary vaccination (around 96% of CD4 and roughly 88% of CD8) were re-detected after the booster, suggesting that broad memory maintenance occurred. The secondary T-cell response was weaker than the primary response but faster, peaking on day 5 instead of day 15. A small fraction of clonotypes appeared in both the CD4 and CD8 compartments, likely as a result of convergent recombination. Computational filtering was required because FACS-sorted repertoires could contain abundant contaminating clonotypes from the bulk population.

According to the study, the label for this sample's treatment or condition signals: live attenuated yellow fever vaccine strain. At each blood-draw timepoint, two biological replicates of bulk PBMCs were collected. PBMCs were isolated from peripheral blood using a standard Ficoll-Paque protocol. TriZol was used to extract RNA from bulk PBMCs, from CD4 and CD8 fractions, and from dextramer-positive and dextramer-negative fractions. The CDR3 goes from the cysteine to the phenylalanine over 14 residues. Here the CDR3 DNA is all that survives: 42 bases in frame from base 1. The germline V gene sets CDR1 to KGHSH and CDR2 to LQKENI. The trim is 5 bases for V and 6 bases for J, with a gap of 14 bases between the germline ends.

The receptor was derived from a young man who received the YFV17D yellow fever vaccine. The rearranged chain carries TRBV18 and TRBJ2-1, with the D assignment possibly TRBD1 or TRBD2, given 5 matching bases for each. The input for sequencing was PBMCs, taken on the day of the first yellow fever vaccination. The DNA reads TGTGCCAGCTCAGGCAGGGACGTAGCCAATGAGCAGTTCTTC. Its translation reads: CASSGRDVANEQFF.